The entry below gives a single T cell receptor beta chain sequence along with its context. The data stem from a study of blood T cell repertoires in COVID-19. Study overall: T cells, B-cell-depleted T cells, or PBMCs provided the cDNA or gDNA that served as material.

Clones were read by immunoSEQ multiplex PCR, and TCRdb kept only the in-frame ones, dropping some. Here the sample spans about 350,000 clones, roughly 87% being singletons. Trimming at V came to 5 bases and at J to 7 bases, leaving 6 bases not matched to a gene. The CDR3 runs to 13 residues. Germline CDR1 MNHEY, CDR2 SMNVEV (reference sequence). J is TRBJ1-2 and V is TRBV27; 8 nucleotides agree with TRBD1. The sample was PBMCs or T cells enriched from blood (not recorded which). The sequence came from a woman aged 30 to 39 who had recovered from COVID-19. CDR3 amino acids: CASSRGTGRGYTF. CDR3 DNA: TGTGCCAGCAGTAGGGGGACAGGTCGTGGCTACACCTTC.